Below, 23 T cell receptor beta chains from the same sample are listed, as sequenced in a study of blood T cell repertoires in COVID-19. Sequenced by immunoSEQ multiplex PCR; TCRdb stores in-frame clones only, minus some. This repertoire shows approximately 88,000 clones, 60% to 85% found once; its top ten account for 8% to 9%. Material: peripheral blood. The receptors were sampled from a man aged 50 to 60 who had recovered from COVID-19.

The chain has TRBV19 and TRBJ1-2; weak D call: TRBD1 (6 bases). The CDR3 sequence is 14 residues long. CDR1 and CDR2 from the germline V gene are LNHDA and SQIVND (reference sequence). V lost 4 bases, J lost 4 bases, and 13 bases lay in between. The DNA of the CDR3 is TGTGCCAGTAGTAGGGGACAAGGGATCTATGGCTACACCTTC. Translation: CASSRGQGIYGYTF.

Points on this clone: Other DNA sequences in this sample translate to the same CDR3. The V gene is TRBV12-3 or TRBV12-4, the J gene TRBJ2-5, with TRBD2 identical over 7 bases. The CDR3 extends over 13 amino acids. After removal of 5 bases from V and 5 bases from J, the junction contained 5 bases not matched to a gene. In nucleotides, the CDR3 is TGTGCCAGCAGTCCCTCCGGGGGGGAGACCCAGTACTTC. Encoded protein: CASSPSGGETQYF.

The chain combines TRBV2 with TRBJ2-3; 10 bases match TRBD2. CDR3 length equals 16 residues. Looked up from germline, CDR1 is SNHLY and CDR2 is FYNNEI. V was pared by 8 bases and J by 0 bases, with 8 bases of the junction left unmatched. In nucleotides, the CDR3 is TGTGCCAGCGGATTAAAGACTAGCGGGAGCACAGATACGCAGTATTTT. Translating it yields CASGLKTSGSTDTQYF.

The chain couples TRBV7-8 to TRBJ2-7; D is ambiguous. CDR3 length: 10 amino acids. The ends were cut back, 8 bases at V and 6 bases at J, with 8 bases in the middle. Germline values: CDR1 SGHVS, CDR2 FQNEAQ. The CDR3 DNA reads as TGTGCCAGCGGCCGCGTCGAGCAGTACTTC. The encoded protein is CASGRVEQYF.

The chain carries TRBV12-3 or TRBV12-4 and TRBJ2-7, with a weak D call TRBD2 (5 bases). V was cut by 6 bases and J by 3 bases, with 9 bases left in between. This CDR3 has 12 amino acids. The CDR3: CASRTGIYEQYF. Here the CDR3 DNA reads TGTGCCAGCAGGACGGGAATCTACGAGCAGTACTTC.

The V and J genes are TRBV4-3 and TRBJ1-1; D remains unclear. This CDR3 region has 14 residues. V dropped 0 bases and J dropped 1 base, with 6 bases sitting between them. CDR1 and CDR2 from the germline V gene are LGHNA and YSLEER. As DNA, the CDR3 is TGCGCCAGCAGCCAAGAAGCAGGGAACACTGAAGCTTTCTTT. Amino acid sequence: CASSQEAGNTEAFF.

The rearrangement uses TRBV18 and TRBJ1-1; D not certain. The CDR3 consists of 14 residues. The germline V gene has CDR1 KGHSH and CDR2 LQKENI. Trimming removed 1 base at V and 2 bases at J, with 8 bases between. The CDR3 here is CASSPLQKNTEAFF. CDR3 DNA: TGTGCCAGCTCACCACTTCAAAAAAACACTGAAGCTTTCTTT.

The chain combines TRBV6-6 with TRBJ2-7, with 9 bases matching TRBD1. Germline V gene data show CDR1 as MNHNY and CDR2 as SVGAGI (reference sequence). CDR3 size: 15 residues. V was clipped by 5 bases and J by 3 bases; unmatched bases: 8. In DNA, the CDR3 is TGTGCCAGCAGTAAACCGGACAGGGGTATCTACGAGCAGTACTTC. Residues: CASSKPDRGIYEQYF.

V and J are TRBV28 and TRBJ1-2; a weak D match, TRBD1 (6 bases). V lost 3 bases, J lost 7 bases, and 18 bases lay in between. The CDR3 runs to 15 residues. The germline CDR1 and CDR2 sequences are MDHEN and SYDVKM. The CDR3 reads CASSLGAGRAFGYTF. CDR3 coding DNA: TGTGCCAGCAGTTTGGGGGCAGGCCGGGCTTTTGGCTACACCTTC.

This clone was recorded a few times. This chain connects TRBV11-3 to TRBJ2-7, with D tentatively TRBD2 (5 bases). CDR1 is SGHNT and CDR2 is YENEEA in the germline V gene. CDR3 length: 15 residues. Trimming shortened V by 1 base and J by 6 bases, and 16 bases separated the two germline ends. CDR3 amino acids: CASSLGSRAFSEQYF. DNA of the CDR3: TGTGCCAGCAGCTTAGGTTCGAGGGCTTTCTCCGAGCAGTACTTC.

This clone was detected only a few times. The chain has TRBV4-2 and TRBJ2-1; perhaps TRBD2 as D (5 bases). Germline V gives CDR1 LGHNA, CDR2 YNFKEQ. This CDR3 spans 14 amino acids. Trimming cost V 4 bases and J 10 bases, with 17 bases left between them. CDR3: CASSLSKTADEQFF. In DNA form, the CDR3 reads TGTGCCAGCAGCCTATCAAAAACAGCGGACGAGCAGTTCTTC.

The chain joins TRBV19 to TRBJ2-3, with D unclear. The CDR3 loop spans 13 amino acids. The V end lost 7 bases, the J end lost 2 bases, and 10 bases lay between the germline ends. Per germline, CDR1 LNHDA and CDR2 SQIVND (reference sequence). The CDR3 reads CASTGPNTDTQYF. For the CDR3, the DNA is TGTGCCAGTACTGGGCCAAACACAGATACGCAGTATTTT.

The CDR3, as DNA: TGTGCCAGTAATGGCGGGGGGACGTACAATGAGCAGTTCTTC. Amino acids: CASNGGGTYNEQFF. This rearrangement joins TRBV19 to TRBJ2-1; 8 bases are shared with TRBD2. Germline-derived CDR1 and CDR2 are LNHDA and SQIVND (reference sequence). The CDR3 covers 14 residues. J gave up 4 bases and V 7 bases, and 6 bases lay outside the gene matches.

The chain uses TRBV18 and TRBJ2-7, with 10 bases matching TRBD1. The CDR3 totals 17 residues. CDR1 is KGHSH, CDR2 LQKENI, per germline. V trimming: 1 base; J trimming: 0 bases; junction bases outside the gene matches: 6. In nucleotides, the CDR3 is TGTGCCAGCTCACCACGGGACAGGGGTGTGAACTCCTACGAGCAGTACTTC. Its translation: CASSPRDRGVNSYEQYF.

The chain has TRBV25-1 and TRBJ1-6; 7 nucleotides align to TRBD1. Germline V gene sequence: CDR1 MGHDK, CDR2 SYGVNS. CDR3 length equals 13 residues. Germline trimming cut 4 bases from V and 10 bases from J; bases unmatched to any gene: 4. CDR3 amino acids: CASSALGGSPLHF. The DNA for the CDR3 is TGTGCCAGCAGTGCCCTAGGGGGCTCACCCCTCCACTTT.

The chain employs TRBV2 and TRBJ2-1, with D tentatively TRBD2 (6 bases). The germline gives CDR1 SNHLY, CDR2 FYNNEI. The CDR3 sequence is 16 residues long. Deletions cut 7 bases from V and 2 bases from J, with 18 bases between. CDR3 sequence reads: CASNSGLSFPYNEQFF. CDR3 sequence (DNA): TGTGCCAGCAATTCGGGACTGAGCTTCCCCTACAATGAGCAGTTCTTC.

Written as DNA, the CDR3 is TGCAGTGCTAGTCTCTCCGGTAGCGGGAGGGCCAGGGAGCAGTACTTC. It is translated as CSASLSGSGRAREQYF. The V call is TRBV20-1, the J call TRBJ2-7, with TRBD2 matching 11 bases. The CDR3 runs to 16 residues. V trimming: 3 bases; J trimming: 7 bases; junction bases outside the gene matches: 14. CDR1 and CDR2 (germline): DFQATT, SNEGSKA (reference sequence).

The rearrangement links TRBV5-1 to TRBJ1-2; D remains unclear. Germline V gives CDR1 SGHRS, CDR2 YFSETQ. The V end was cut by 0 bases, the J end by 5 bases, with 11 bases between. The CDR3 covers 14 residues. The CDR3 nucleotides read TGCGCCAGCAGCTTGGAAGGGAGTAGATATGGCTACACCTTC. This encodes CASSLEGSRYGYTF.

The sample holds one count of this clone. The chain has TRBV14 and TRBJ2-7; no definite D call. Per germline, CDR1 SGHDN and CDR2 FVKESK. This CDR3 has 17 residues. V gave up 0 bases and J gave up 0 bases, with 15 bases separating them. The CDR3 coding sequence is TGTGCCAGCAGCCAAGATCTTAGCCCGGGTTACTCCTACGAGCAGTACTTC. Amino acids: CASSQDLSPGYSYEQYF.

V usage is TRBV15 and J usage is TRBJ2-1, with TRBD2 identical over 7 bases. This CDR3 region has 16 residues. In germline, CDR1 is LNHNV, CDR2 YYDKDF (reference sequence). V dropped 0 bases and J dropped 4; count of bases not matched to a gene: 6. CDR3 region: CATSREGLGGYNEQFF. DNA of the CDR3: TGTGCCACCAGCAGAGAAGGACTAGGCGGGTACAATGAGCAGTTCTTC.

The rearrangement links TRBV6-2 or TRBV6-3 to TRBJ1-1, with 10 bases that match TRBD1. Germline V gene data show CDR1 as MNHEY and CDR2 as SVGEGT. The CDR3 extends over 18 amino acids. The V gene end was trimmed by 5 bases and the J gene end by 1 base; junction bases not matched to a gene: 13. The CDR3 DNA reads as TGTGCCAGCAGTCACAGACAGGGGGCAAGATTAGGGAACACTGAAGCTTTCTTT. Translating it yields CASSHRQGARLGNTEAFF.

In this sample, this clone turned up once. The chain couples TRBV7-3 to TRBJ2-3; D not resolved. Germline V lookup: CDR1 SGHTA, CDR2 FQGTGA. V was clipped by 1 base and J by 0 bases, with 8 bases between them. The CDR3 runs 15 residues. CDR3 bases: TGTGCCAGCAGCTTAATTGGCCCTAGCACAGATACGCAGTATTTT. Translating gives CASSLIGPSTDTQYF.

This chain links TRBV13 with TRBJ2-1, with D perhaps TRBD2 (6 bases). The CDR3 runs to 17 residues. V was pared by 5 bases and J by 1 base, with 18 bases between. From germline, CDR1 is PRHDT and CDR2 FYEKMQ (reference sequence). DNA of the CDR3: TGTGCCAGCAGCCCCCAGGAAGGGACTCCTTCCTACAATGAGCAGTTCTTC. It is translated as CASSPQEGTPSYNEQFF.